Following are 29 T cell receptor beta chains from one sample sequenced in a study of a mutant IDH1 vaccine in newly diagnosed glioma. What these receptors recognize is not known. The time point is: week 11, during vaccination. Topical imiquimod accompanied each vaccine dose, which consisted of 300 ug of mutant IDH1 20-mer peptide. The data were produced by immunoSEQ multiplex PCR, yet TCRdb's version contains in-frame clones alone and is incomplete. The repertoire includes approximately 110,000 clones, almost 90% of them detected once, and roughly 0.62% sits in the top ten. The sample consisted of PBMCs, taken from a glioma patient whose treatment included an IDH1 peptide vaccine. These TCRs come from a woman in her forties or fifties with glioma.

This clone was seen just once. The rearrangement links TRBV27 to TRBJ2-7; no firm D call. The CDR3 loop spans 14 amino acids. Trimming left V 6 bases short and J 3 bases short, with 15 bases between. Germline V gene data show CDR1 as MNHEY and CDR2 as SMNVEV (reference sequence). CDR3 loop: CASSQLPEIYEQYF. Written as DNA, the CDR3 is TGTGCCAGCAGCCAACTCCCAGAGATCTACGAGCAGTACTTC.

The CDR3 here is CASSLGTYEQYF. The DNA for the CDR3 is TGTGCCAGCAGCTTAGGAACCTACGAGCAGTACTTC. V is TRBV11-2 and J is TRBJ2-7; D is unclear. The CDR3 contains 12 residues. Looked up from germline, CDR1 is SGHAT and CDR2 is FQNNGV. Trimming cost V 1 base and J 2 bases, with 3 bases left between them.

The chain couples TRBV5-8 to TRBJ2-3; 7 bases are shared with TRBD2. Trimming cost V 4 bases and J 0 bases; bases outside gene matches: 5. This CDR3 has 15 amino acids. Looked up from germline, CDR1 is SGHTS and CDR2 is YDEGEE. The CDR3 nucleotides are TGTGCCAGCAGCCAAGGACTAGATAGCACAGATACGCAGTATTTT. This codes for CASSQGLDSTDTQYF.

This clone showed up just once. J is TRBJ2-1 and V is TRBV6-5; TRBD1 is a possible D gene (6 bases). This CDR3 region has 15 residues. Germline CDR1 MNHEY, CDR2 SVGAGI. With 4 bases removed from V and 7 bases from J, the gap between germline ends came to 17 bases. CDR3 protein: CASSSASSGHNEQFF. The CDR3 nucleotides read TGTGCCAGCAGTTCGGCGTCGTCGGGACATAATGAGCAGTTCTTC.

The chain joins TRBV19 to TRBJ1-2; unclear D gene. The CDR3 runs 15 residues. The V gene's germline CDR1 is LNHDA and CDR2 SQIVND (reference sequence). The ends were cut back, 10 bases at V and 4 bases at J, with 22 bases in the middle. In DNA, the CDR3 is TGTGCCACCTTAGAAGGAGGGTATGGGTCCTATGGCTACACCTTC. This sequence encodes CATLEGGYGSYGYTF.

The V and J genes are TRBV5-6 and TRBJ2-2; a possible D gene is TRBD1 (5 bases). Trimming pared 0 bases from V and 0 bases from J, leaving 15 bases between. Germline CDR1 and CDR2: SGHDT and YYEEEE. This CDR3 comprises 18 residues. CDR3 sequence reads: CASSLARDSYANTGELFF. DNA for the CDR3: TGTGCCAGCAGCTTGGCTCGAGACAGCTATGCGAACACCGGGGAGCTGTTTTTT.

The V call is TRBV10-3, the J call TRBJ2-3; 10 bases agree with TRBD2. Trimming removed 6 bases from V and 0 bases from J; junction bases left unmatched: 12. This CDR3 is 18 amino acids long. CDR1 is ENHRY and CDR2 is SYGVKD in the germline V gene. Here the CDR3 DNA reads TGTGCCATCAGCAAGGAAGGGGCTAGCGGGGGAAGCACAGATACGCAGTATTTT. Its protein product is CAISKEGASGGSTDTQYF.

The genes are TRBV6-1 and TRBJ2-4; D is possibly TRBD1 or TRBD2 (7 bases each). Looked up from germline, CDR1 is MNHNS and CDR2 is SASEGT. Trimming stripped 3 bases from V and 0 bases from J, with 18 bases between. The CDR3 sequence is 18 residues long. The CDR3 loop is CASSDEGAGAVAKNIQYF. The CDR3 nucleotides are TGTGCCAGCAGTGACGAGGGGGCGGGAGCCGTAGCCAAAAACATTCAGTACTTC.

This clone occurred once. V and J are TRBV19 and TRBJ1-3; possibly TRBD1 for D (5 bases). Trimming cost V 6 bases and J 4 bases, with 13 bases left between them. Germline assignment: CDR1 LNHDA and CDR2 SQIVND (reference sequence). The CDR3 runs to 14 residues. The chain's CDR3 is CASSPGGTGNTIYF. As DNA, the CDR3 is TGTGCCAGTAGCCCCGGGGGAACCGGAAACACCATATATTTT.

The chain is built from TRBV7-9 and TRBJ1-2; 8 bases are a match to TRBD1. This CDR3 is 14 amino acids long. CDR1 SEHNR and CDR2 FQNEAQ come from the germline V gene (reference sequence). V dropped 4 bases and J dropped 2; count of bases not matched to a gene: 3. The CDR3 is CASSSRQGNYGYTF. The DNA of the CDR3 is TGTGCCAGCAGCTCACGACAGGGGAACTATGGCTACACCTTC. Complete variable domain (other parts from reference TRBV7-9 and TRBJ1-2): DTGVSQNPRHKITKRGQNVTFRCDPISEHNRLYWYRQTLGQGPEFLTYFQNEAQLEKSRLLSDRFSAERPKGSFSTLEIQRTEQGDSAMYLCASSSRQGNYGYTFGSGTRLTVV.

The chain employs TRBV18 and TRBJ1-1; TRBD1 matches at 10 bases. Germline V gives CDR1 KGHSH, CDR2 LQKENI. Unmatched junction bases numbered 2, after V lost 3 bases and J lost 1 base. The CDR3 spans 15 residues. CDR3 sequence (DNA): TGTGCCAGCTCACCCAGGACAGGGGGGAACACTGAAGCTTTCTTT. Amino acid sequence: CASSPRTGGNTEAFF.

The V and J genes are TRBV6-5 and TRBJ1-4; D remains ambiguous. This CDR3 comprises 13 residues. Between the trimmed V and J ends, which lost 8 bases and 8 bases, there was a span of 15 bases. CDR1 and CDR2 (germline): MNHEY, SVGAGI. This CDR3 is CASRPLLLEKLFF. The CDR3 DNA reads TGTGCCAGCCGTCCCTTACTATTGGAAAAACTGTTTTTT.

The genes are TRBV5-1 and TRBJ2-7, with D perhaps TRBD1 (5 bases). CDR1 and CDR2 (germline): SGHRS, YFSETQ. Trimming removed 0 bases at V and 7 bases at J, with 20 bases between. This CDR3 contains 16 residues. As DNA, the CDR3 is TGCGCCAGCAGCTTGGCCCACGACAGTCTCCTAGGTGAGCAGTACTTC. Translation gives CASSLAHDSLLGEQYF.

J is TRBJ2-3 and V is TRBV7-2; D unresolved. Per germline, CDR1 SGHTA and CDR2 FQGNSA. V lost 2 bases and J lost 5, with 8 bases in between. This CDR3 spans 13 amino acids. CDR3 in amino acids: CASSLWSVDTQYF. In DNA, the CDR3 is TGTGCCAGCAGCTTATGGTCCGTAGATACGCAGTATTTT.

CDR3 coding DNA: TGTGCCAGCAGCCAAGAGTACTCGACCTACGAGCAGTACTTC. Encoded protein: CASSQEYSTYEQYF. The genes are TRBV4-2 and TRBJ2-7; no definite D call. The CDR3 runs to 14 residues. Trimming left V 0 bases short and J 2 bases short, with 8 bases between. Germline CDR1 is LGHNA and CDR2 is YNFKEQ.

This chain joins TRBV7-9 and TRBJ2-7; no clear D. Germline V gene data show CDR1 as SEHNR and CDR2 as FQNEAQ (reference sequence). The V gene lost 1 base and the J gene lost 9 bases, with 7 bases spanning the gap. The CDR3 has 11 residues. CDR3 sequence (DNA): TGTGCCAGCAGCTTAGGGCCCCGGCAGTACTTC. Its translation: CASSLGPRQYF.

The chain combines TRBV28 with TRBJ1-1; the D gene is possibly TRBD1 (6 bases). The ends were cut back, 5 bases at V and 1 base at J, with 11 bases in the middle. Germline-derived CDR1 and CDR2 are MDHEN and SYDVKM. The CDR3 extends over 14 amino acids. The CDR3 DNA follows: TGTGCCAGCAGTCAAGGGGGGGCGAACACTGAAGCTTTCTTT. It is translated as CASSQGGANTEAFF. Supplemented by reference TRBV28 and TRBJ1-1, the full variable domain reads DVKVTQSSRYLVKRTGEKVFLECVQDMDHENMFWYRQDPGLGLRLIYFSYDVKMKEKGDIPEGYSVSREKKERFSLILESASTNQTSMYLCASSQGGANTEAFFGQGTRLTVV.

The rearrangement links TRBV29-1 to TRBJ1-5; D is undetermined. V was pared by 7 bases and J by 0 bases, with 19 bases between. CDR3 length: 16 amino acids. CDR1 is SQVTM, CDR2 ANQGSEA, per germline. The CDR3 here is CSAPLGRRPSNQPQHF. The CDR3 nucleotides read TGCAGCGCCCCTTTAGGGAGAAGACCTAGCAATCAGCCCCAGCATTTT.

Comments on this clone: Other DNA sequences from this sample encode an identical CDR3 as well. V is TRBV29-1 and J is TRBJ2-5; TRBD1 aligns across 9 bases. CDR1 SQVTM and CDR2 ANQGSEA come from the germline V gene. V gave up 6 bases and J gave up 4 bases; unmatched junction bases: 3. There are 12 residues in the CDR3. The CDR3 sequence is CSVRQGGETQYF. DNA for the CDR3: TGCAGCGTGAGACAGGGGGGAGAGACCCAGTACTTC.

This chain links TRBV6-5 with TRBJ2-5, with unresolved D. The CDR3 covers 12 residues. The ends were cut back, 5 bases at V and 9 bases at J, with 13 bases in the middle. From germline, CDR1 is MNHEY and CDR2 SVGAGI. The CDR3 loop reads CASSDWVAAQYF. CDR3 bases: TGTGCCAGCAGTGACTGGGTTGCGGCCCAGTACTTC.

The chain uses TRBV7-8 and TRBJ2-3; D perhaps matches TRBD1 (5 bases). CDR3 size: 12 residues. The germline V gene encodes CDR1 SGHVS and CDR2 FQNEAQ. V was cut by 1 base and J by 6 bases, with 5 bases left in between. The DNA of the CDR3 is TGTGCCAGCAGCTTAGAGGGGGATACGCAGTATTTT. Amino acids: CASSLEGDTQYF. Full variable domain (missing parts from reference TRBV7-8 and TRBJ2-3): GAGVSQSPRYKVAKRGQDVALRCDPISGHVSLFWYQQALGQGPEFLTYFQNEAQLDKSGLPSDRFFAERPEGSVSTLKIQRTQQEDSAVYLCASSLEGDTQYFGPGTRLTVL.

DNA of the CDR3: TGTGCCAGTAGTATAGAGGGGGCGGGAGGGATAGACAATGAGCAGTTCTTC. This gives the protein CASSIEGAGGIDNEQFF. The V call is TRBV19, the J call TRBJ2-1; TRBD2 aligns across 9 bases. V was clipped by 0 bases and J by 5 bases; unmatched bases: 8. The CDR3 has 17 amino acids. CDR1 is LNHDA and CDR2 is SQIVND in the germline V gene (reference sequence).

The chain has TRBV11-3 and TRBJ2-3, with no clear D. CDR3 length: 13 residues. CDR1 SGHNT and CDR2 YENEEA come from the germline V gene. The V and J ends lost 0 bases and 1 base respectively, with 2 bases between them. CDR3 in amino acids: CASSLEGTDTQYF. CDR3 DNA sequence: TGTGCCAGCAGCTTAGAAGGCACAGATACGCAGTATTTT.

The rearrangement joins TRBV10-3 to TRBJ2-3; possible D gene TRBD1, 6 bases. The length of the CDR3 is 15 residues. V shed 0 bases and J shed 5 bases, with 12 bases lying between them. Germline CDR1 and CDR2: ENHRY and SYGVKD. DNA for the CDR3: TGTGCCATCAGTGAGTCGCTGGGGGCGGGAGATACGCAGTATTTT. Translating it yields CAISESLGAGDTQYF.

A few counts support this clone. V is TRBV6-4 and J is TRBJ2-3; 7 bases match TRBD2. The CDR3 loop spans 15 amino acids. Trimming removed 2 bases from V and 1 base from J; junction bases left unmatched: 3. Germline loops: CDR1 MRHNA, CDR2 SNTAGT. CDR3 in amino acids: CASSDEGGGTDTQYF. In DNA, the CDR3 is TGTGCCAGCAGTGACGAGGGAGGGGGCACAGATACGCAGTATTTT.

Here the CDR3 DNA reads TGCGCCAGCAGCACCGGACAGGGGGTCAGCGTCGGCTACACCTTC. It codes for CASSTGQGVSVGYTF. The chain uses TRBV5-1 and TRBJ1-2, with TRBD1 identical over 10 bases. There are 15 residues in the CDR3. V shed 4 bases, J shed 8 bases, and the junction held 11 bases outside the gene matches. Per the germline V gene, CDR1 is SGHRS and CDR2 is YFSETQ.

The chain recombines TRBV7-3 with TRBJ2-1; 10 nucleotides align to TRBD2. The CDR3 is 15 residues long. Unmatched junction bases numbered 14, after V lost 6 bases and J lost 12 bases. CDR1 SGHTA and CDR2 FQGTGA come from the germline V gene. In nucleotides, the CDR3 is TGTGCCAGCAGATTAGCGGGAGGAAACTCCGGCGCGCAGTTCTTC. The encoded protein is CASRLAGGNSGAQFF.

The chain recombines TRBV4-1 with TRBJ2-1; 7 bases fit TRBD2. V was clipped by 4 bases and J by 8 bases; unmatched bases: 5. The CDR3 is made up of 13 amino acids. Germline V CDR1 and CDR2: MGHRA, YSYEKL. Here the CDR3 reads CASSPPGRDEQFF. CDR3 nucleotide sequence: TGCGCCAGCAGCCCTCCGGGGAGGGATGAGCAGTTCTTC.

The chain uses TRBV28 and TRBJ2-1; D possibly corresponds to TRBD2 (5 bases). The CDR3 contains 13 residues. CDR1 is MDHEN and CDR2 is SYDVKM in the germline V gene. CDR3 sequence (DNA): TGTGCTTCTAGCAGGAGCTCCTACAATGAGCAGTTCTTC. Translated: CASSRSSYNEQFF. Complete variable domain (other parts from reference TRBV28 and TRBJ2-1): DVKVTQSSRYLVKRTGEKVFLECVQDMDHENMFWYRQDPGLGLRLIYFSYDVKMKEKGDIPEGYSVSREKKERFSLILESASTNQTSMYLCASSRSSYNEQFFGPGTRLTVL.